This T cell receptor beta chain came from a study of T cell repertoires in cytomegalovirus infection. The overall study: Public TCR beta signatures marked donors with CMV infection and the matching HLA.

This clonotype was seen a handful of times. Its antigen is undetermined. TCRdb fed the reads into MiXCR, producing one record per CDR3 protein. Of some 320,000 distinct CDR3 sequences listed, 25% to 35% are singletons. This sequence originates from a human donor in good health (CMV status not recorded). Some clones in this sample may be carry-over from other donors' samples. The sequences come from cultured PBMCs, collected from culture after CMV antigen stimulation.

This chain's CDR3 is CASSPTGSNEKLFF. The CDR3 DNA is TGTGCCAGCAGCCCGACAGGGTCTAATGAAAAACTGTTTTTT. This sequence joins TRBV7-2 and TRBJ1-4, with 7 bases matching TRBD1. Unmatched junction bases numbered 3, after V lost 5 bases and J lost 3 bases. The CDR3 is 14 residues long. Germline V gene data show CDR1 as SGHTA and CDR2 as FQGNSA.